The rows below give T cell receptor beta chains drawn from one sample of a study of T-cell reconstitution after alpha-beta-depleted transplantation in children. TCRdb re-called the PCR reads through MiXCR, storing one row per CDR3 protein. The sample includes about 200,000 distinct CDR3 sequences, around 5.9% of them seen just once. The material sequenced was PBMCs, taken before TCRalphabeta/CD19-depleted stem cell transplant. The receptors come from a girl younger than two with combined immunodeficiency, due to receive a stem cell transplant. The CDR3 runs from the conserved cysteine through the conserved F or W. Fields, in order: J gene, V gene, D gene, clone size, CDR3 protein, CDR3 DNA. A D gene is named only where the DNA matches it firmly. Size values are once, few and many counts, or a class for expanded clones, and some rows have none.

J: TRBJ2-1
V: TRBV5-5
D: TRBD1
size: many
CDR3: CASSLDRGKLLGNEQFF
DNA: TGTGCCAGCAGCTTGGACAGGGGAAAATTACTGGGCAATGAGCAGTTCTTC

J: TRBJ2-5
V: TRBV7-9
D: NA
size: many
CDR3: CASSWDIQETQYF
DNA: TGTGCCAGCAGCTGGGACATCCAAGAGACCCAGTACTTC

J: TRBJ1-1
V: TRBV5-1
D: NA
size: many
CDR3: CASSLFNKNTEAFF
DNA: TGCGCCAGCAGCTTGTTCAATAAGAACACTGAAGCTTTCTTT

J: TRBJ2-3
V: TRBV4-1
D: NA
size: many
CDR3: CASSQATRGTDTQYF
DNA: TGCGCCAGCAGCCAAGCTACTAGAGGCACAGATACGCAGTATTTT

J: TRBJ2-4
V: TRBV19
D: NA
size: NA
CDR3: CATEDLAKNIQYF
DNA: TGTGCCACCGAAGATCTAGCCAAAAACATTCAGTACTTC

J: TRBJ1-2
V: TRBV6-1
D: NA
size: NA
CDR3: CASSDNRVHYGYTF
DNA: TGTGCCAGCAGCGACAACAGGGTGCACTATGGCTACACCTTC

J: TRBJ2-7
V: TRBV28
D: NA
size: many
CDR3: CASRNGGYEQYF
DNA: TGTGCCAGCAGGAACGGAGGCTACGAGCAGTACTTC

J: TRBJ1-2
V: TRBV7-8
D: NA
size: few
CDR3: CASSPALGRQNGYTF
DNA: TGTGCCAGCAGCCCAGCCTTAGGACGGCAAAATGGCTACACCTTC

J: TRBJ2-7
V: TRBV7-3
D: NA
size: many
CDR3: CASSLLGGPDEQYF
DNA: TGTGCCAGCAGCTTACTGGGGGGGCCTGACGAGCAGTACTTC

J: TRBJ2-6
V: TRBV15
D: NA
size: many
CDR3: CATSRVRGSGANVLTF
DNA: TGTGCCACCAGCAGAGTACGGGGCTCTGGGGCCAACGTCCTGACTTTC

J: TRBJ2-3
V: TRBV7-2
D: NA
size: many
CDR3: CASSLPQVGDTQYF
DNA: TGTGCCAGCAGCTTACCGCAGGTTGGAGATACGCAGTATTTT

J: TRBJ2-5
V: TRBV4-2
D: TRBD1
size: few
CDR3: CASSQPGQTQETQYF
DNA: TGTGCCAGCAGCCAACCGGGACAGACTCAAGAGACCCAGTACTTC

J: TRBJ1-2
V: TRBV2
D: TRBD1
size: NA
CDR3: CASSSTRQGGNYGYTF
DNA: TGTGCCAGCAGCTCCACCCGACAGGGGGGCAACTATGGCTACACCTTC

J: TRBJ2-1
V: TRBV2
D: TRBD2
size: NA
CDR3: CASSSPSGITHEQFF
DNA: TGTGCCAGCAGTTCACCTAGCGGGATTACCCATGAGCAGTTCTTC

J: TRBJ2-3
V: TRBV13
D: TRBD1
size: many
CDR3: CASSWTGGFTDTQYF
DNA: TGTGCCAGCAGCTGGACAGGGGGGTTCACAGATACGCAGTATTTT

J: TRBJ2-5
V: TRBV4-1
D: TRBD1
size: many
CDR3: CASSPGQGIQETQYF
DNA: TGCGCCAGCAGCCCCGGACAGGGGATACAAGAGACCCAGTACTTC

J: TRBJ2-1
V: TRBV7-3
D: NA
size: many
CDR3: CASSLTTGAWQFF
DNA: TGTGCCAGCAGCTTAACCACAGGAGCTTGGCAGTTCTTC

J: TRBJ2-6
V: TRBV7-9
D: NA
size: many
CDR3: CASSATAAGANVLTF
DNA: TGTGCCAGCAGCGCGACGGCGGCTGGGGCCAACGTCCTGACTTTC

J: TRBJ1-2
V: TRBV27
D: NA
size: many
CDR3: CASGLTLMEGYTF
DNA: TGTGCCAGCGGGTTGACCCTAATGGAGGGCTACACCTTC

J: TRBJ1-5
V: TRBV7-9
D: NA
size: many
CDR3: CASSFQGPNQPQHF
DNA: TGTGCCAGCAGCTTCCAGGGCCCCAATCAGCCCCAGCATTTT

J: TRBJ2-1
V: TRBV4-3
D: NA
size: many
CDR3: CASSQGIIAYNEQFF
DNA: TGCGCCAGCAGCCAAGGCATTATTGCCTACAATGAGCAGTTCTTC

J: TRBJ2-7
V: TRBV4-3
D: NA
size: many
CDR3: CASSQDRAGDGSYEQYF
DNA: TGCGCCAGCAGCCAAGATCGGGCAGGGGATGGCTCCTACGAGCAGTACTTC

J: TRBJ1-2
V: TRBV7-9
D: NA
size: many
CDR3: CASSFAGNTYGYTF
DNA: TGTGCCAGCAGCTTCGCCGGGAATACCTATGGCTACACCTTC

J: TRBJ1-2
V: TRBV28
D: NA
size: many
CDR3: CASSLTPGLKTGYGYTF
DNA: TGTGCCAGCAGTTTAACTCCGGGACTCAAGACGGGGTATGGCTACACCTTC

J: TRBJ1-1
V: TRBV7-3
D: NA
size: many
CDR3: CASSPYGGSNTEAFF
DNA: TGTGCCAGCAGCCCTTACGGGGGATCGAACACTGAAGCTTTCTTT

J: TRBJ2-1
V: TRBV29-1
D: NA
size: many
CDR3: CSVEGGSSYNEQFF
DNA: TGCAGCGTTGAAGGGGGGAGCTCCTACAATGAGCAGTTCTTC

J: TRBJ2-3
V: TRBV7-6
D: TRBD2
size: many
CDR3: CASSLRIAGGTDTQYF
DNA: TGTGCCAGCAGCTTAAGAATAGCGGGAGGCACAGATACGCAGTATTTT

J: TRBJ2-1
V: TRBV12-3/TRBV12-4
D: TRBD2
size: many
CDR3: CASSFRWTSGLHNEQFF
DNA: TGTGCCAGCAGTTTTCGCTGGACTAGCGGGCTCCACAATGAGCAGTTCTTC

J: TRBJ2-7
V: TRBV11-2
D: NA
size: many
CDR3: CASSRDSPDRYRINRQEQYF
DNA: TGTGCCAGCAGCAGGGATAGTCCCGACAGGTACCGCATTAATCGCCAAGAGCAGTACTTC

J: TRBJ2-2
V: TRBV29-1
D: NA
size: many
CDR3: CSVTRLGELFF
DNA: TGCAGCGTTACCCGGCTCGGGGAGCTGTTTTTT

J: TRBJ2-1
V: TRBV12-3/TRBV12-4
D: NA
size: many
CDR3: CASSDRADYNEQFF
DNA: TGTGCCAGCTCCGACAGAGCGGATTACAATGAGCAGTTCTTC

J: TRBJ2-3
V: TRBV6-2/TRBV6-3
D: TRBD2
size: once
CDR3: CASSSSGGSADTQYF
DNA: TGTGCCAGCAGTTCGAGCGGGGGGTCCGCAGATACGCAGTATTTT

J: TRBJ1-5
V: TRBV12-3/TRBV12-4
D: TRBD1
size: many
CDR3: CASSLHRGGTGVNQPQHF
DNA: TGTGCCAGCAGCCTTCATCGAGGGGGGACAGGGGTCAATCAGCCCCAGCATTTT

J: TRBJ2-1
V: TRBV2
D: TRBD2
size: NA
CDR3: CASSGPASGRVRDYNEQFF
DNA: TGTGCCAGCAGTGGACCGGCTAGCGGGAGGGTGAGAGACTACAATGAGCAGTTCTTC

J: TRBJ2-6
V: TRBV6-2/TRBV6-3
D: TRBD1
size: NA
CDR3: CASSPRRQGAQSAANGANVLTF
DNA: TGTGCCAGCAGTCCTCGCCGACAGGGGGCGCAGAGTGCAGCAAACGGGGCCAACGTCCTGACTTTC

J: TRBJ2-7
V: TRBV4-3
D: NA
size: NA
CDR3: CASSQETSSYEQYF
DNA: TGCGCCAGCAGCCAAGAAACTAGCTCCTACGAGCAGTACTTC

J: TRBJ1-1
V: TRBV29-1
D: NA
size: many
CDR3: CSVVTGGPNTEAFF
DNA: TGCAGCGTTGTAACTGGGGGGCCTAACACTGAAGCTTTCTTT

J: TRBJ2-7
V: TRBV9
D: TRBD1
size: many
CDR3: CASSGGDREIYEQYF
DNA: TGTGCCAGCAGCGGTGGGGACAGGGAGATCTACGAGCAGTACTTC

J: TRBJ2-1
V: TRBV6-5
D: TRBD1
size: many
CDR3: CASSLLGQGRNEQFF
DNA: TGTGCCAGCAGTCTCCTCGGACAGGGACGCAATGAGCAGTTCTTC

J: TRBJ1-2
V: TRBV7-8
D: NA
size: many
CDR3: CASSLEGDFYGYTF
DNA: TGTGCCAGCAGCTTGGAGGGGGACTTCTATGGCTACACCTTC

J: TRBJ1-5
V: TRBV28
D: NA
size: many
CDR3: CASMTTGQPQHF
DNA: TGTGCCAGCATGACCACCGGCCAGCCCCAGCATTTT

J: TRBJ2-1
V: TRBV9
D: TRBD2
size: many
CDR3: CASSVGGGENNEQFF
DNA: TGTGCCAGCAGCGTAGGCGGGGGGGAGAACAATGAGCAGTTCTTC

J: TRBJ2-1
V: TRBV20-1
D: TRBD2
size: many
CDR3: CSARDGSGTSGRWVPDNEQFF
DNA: TGCAGTGCTAGAGATGGATCCGGGACTAGCGGGAGGTGGGTACCCGACAATGAGCAGTTCTTC

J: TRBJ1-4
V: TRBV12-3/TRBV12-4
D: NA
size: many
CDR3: CASSLDWEYFAREKLFF
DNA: TGTGCCAGCAGTTTAGACTGGGAGTACTTCGCCAGGGAAAAACTGTTTTTT

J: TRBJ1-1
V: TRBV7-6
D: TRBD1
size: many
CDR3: CASSLVGTGRGSDTEAFF
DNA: TGTGCCAGCAGCTTAGTCGGGACAGGGAGGGGGTCGGACACTGAAGCTTTCTTT

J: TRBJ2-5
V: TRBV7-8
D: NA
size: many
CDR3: CASSLRGTETQYF
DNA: TGTGCCAGCAGCTTGAGGGGAACAGAGACCCAGTACTTC

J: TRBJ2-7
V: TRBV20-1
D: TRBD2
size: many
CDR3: CSARDESSGTSGSYEQYF
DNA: TGCAGTGCTAGAGACGAATCTTCTGGGACTAGCGGTTCCTACGAGCAGTACTTC

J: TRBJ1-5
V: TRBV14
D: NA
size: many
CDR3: CASSHRNQPQHF
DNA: TGTGCCAGCAGCCACAGGAATCAGCCCCAGCATTTT

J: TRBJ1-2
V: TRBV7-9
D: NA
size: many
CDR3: CASDSGVASSKGYTF
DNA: TGTGCCAGCGATAGTGGGGTCGCCTCCTCTAAGGGCTACACCTTC

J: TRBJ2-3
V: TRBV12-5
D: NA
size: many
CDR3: CASGLVIAAYPDTQYF
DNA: TGTGCTAGTGGTTTAGTTATTGCCGCTTATCCAGATACGCAGTATTTT

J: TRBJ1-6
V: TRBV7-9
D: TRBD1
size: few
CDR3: CASSAAGTGNSPLHF
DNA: TGTGCCAGCAGCGCCGCCGGGACAGGGAATTCACCCCTCCACTTT

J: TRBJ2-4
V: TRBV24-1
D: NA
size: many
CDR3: CATSGLGDIAKNIQYF
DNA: TGTGCCACCAGTGGTCTTGGCGACATAGCCAAAAACATTCAGTACTTC

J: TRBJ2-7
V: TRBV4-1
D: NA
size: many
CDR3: CASSQGASITIYEQYF
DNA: TGCGCCAGCAGCCAAGGGGCTAGCATAACTATCTACGAGCAGTACTTC

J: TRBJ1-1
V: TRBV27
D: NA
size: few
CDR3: CASSLIGGAGAEAFF
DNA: TGTGCCAGCAGTTTAATCGGGGGGGCGGGGGCTGAAGCTTTCTTT

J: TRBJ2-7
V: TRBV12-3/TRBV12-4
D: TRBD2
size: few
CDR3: CASSPLAGAYEQYF
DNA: TGTGCCAGCAGCCCACTAGCGGGGGCCTACGAGCAGTACTTC